This T cell receptor (beta chain) originates from a study of shared clonotypes between healthy human individuals. Study-wide context: Donors were a couple of women and a few men aged 18 to 49. Three plates were used per donor for CD4 naive, three for CD4 memory, two for CD8 naive and one for CD8 memory. Overall study results and limits: A handful of donors held about 5% of naive CD4 clonotypes in common. What rarefaction showed was incomplete sorted-subset sequencing despite large depth.

Germline V gene sequence: CDR1 ENHRY, CDR2 SYGVKD. The CDR3 has 15 residues. Trimming removed 3 bases at V and 3 bases at J, with 14 bases between. Positively selected for CCR7, the CD45RO-negative cells used as naive CD8 cells excluded terminally differentiated effector memory CD45RA+ cells. For this clone: Its antigen remains unidentified.

Sequencing used immunoSEQ multiplex PCR; TCRdb keeps in-frame clones, though not all of them. The data show about 2.1 million clones, just over 90% seen once. Sequenced: naive CD8+ T cells from PBMCs. The rearrangement joins TRBV10-3 to TRBJ1-2; no clear D. The TCR originated in a man between 18 and 29 years old in good health. Some clones in this sample may be carry-over from other donors' samples. The CDR3 DNA is TGTGCCATCAGTGATCCGTCCAGGTCGGACTATGGCTACACCTTC. It yields the protein CAISDPSRSDYGYTF.